The clone carrying this T cell receptor beta chain appeared a single time. Its target is unknown. Assay: immunoSEQ multiplex PCR; the TCRdb copy retains only in-frame clones and omits some. The sample includes some 130,000 clones, more than 85% of them seen just once. These data belong to a study of T cell responses to AZD1222 COVID-19 vaccine. Findings and limits, study-wide: Females made up more of the donors, who were largely white British, and clonal diversity may have come out too low. Repertoires were obtained only post-peak T cell response.

This clonotype was sampled from an adult in good health. The sequencing used peripheral blood, collected on day 0 of AZD1222 vaccination.

For the CDR3, the DNA is TGCGCCAGCAGCCAAGATCCCAGCGGGAGCGGCAATGAGCAGTTCTTC. Encoded protein: CASSQDPSGSGNEQFF. The chain employs TRBV4-3 and TRBJ2-1; 8 nucleotides align to TRBD2. Germline CDR1 and CDR2: LGHNA and YSLEER. Trimming removed 0 bases from V and 6 bases from J; junction bases left unmatched: 7. The CDR3 covers 16 residues.